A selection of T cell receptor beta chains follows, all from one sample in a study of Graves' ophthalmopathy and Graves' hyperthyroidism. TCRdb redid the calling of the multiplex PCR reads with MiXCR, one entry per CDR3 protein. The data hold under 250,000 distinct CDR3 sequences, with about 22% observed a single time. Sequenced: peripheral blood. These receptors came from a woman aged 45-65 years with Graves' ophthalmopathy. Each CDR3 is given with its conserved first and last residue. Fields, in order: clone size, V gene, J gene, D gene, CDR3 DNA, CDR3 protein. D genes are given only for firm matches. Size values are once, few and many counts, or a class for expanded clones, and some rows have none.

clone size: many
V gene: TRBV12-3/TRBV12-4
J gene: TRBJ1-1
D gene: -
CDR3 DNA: TGTGCCAGCAGTTTAGGCTGGAGGAACACTGAAGCTTTCTTT
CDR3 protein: CASSLGWRNTEAFF

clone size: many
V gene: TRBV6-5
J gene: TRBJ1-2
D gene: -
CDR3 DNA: TGTGCCAGCAGACCAGGGAGTACGAACTATGGCTACACCTTC
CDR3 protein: CASRPGSTNYGYTF

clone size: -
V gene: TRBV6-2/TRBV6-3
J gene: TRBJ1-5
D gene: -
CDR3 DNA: TGTGCCAGCAGTTATACAGGGCCCCATAGCAATCAGCCCCAGCATTTT
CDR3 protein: CASSYTGPHSNQPQHF

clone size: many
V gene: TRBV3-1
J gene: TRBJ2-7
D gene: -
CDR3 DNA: TGTGCCAGCAGCCGTACAGATTACGAGCAGTACTTC
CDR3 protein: CASSRTDYEQYF

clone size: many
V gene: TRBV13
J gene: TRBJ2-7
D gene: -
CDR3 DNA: TGTGCCAGCAGCCGAGGACAGAGTACCTACGAGCAGTACTTC
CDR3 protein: CASSRGQSTYEQYF

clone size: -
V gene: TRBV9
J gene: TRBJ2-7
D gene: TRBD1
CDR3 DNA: TGTGCCAGCAGCGCAACCACCGGGACAGGGTCTTACGAGCAGTACTTC
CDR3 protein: CASSATTGTGSYEQYF

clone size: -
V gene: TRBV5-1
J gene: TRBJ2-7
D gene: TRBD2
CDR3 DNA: TGCGCCAGCAGCTTGGAGGTCGGGAGGGACTACGTGCAGTACTTC
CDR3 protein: CASSLEVGRDYVQYF

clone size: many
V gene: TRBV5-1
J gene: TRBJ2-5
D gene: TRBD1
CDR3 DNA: TGCGCCAGCAGCCCCTCCGGGACAGGGGGCTTGGAGACCCAGTACTTC
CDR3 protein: CASSPSGTGGLETQYF

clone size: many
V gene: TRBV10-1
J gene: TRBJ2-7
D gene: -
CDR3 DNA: TGCGCCAGCACGGATACAAGCGGGTTTTCGTACGAGCAGTACTTC
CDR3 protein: CASTDTSGFSYEQYF

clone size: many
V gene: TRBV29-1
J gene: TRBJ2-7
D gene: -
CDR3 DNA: TGCAGCGTTGAAGAGAGTTGGGGGGACTACGAGCAGTACTTC
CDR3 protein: CSVEESWGDYEQYF

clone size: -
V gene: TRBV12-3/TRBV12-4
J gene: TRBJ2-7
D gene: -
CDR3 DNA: TGTGCCAGCAGCCCCGGTTTGTACGAGCAGTACTTC
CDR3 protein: CASSPGLYEQYF

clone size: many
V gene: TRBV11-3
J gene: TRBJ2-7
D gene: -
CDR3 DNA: TGTGCCAGCAGCTTAGAAGAGGGATACGAGCAGTACTTC
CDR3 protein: CASSLEEGYEQYF

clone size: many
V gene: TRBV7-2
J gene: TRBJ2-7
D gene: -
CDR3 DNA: TGTGCCAGCAGCTTCACAGCCTCCTACGAGCAGTACTTC
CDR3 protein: CASSFTASYEQYF

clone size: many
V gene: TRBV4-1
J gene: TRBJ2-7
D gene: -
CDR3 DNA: TGCGCCAGCAGCCAAACAGGTCACTACGAGCAGTACTTC
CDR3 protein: CASSQTGHYEQYF

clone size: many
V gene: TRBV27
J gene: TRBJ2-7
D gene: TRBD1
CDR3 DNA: TGTGCCAGCAGTCTCGGACAGGGCCGAAGCTCCTACGAGCAGTACTTC
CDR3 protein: CASSLGQGRSSYEQYF

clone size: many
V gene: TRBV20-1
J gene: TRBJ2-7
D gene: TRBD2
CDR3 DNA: TGCAGTGCTATCCGCGGGAGGGGCACCTACGAGCAGTACTTC
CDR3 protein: CSAIRGRGTYEQYF

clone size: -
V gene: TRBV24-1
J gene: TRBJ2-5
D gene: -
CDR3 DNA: TGTGCCACCAGTGATTTAACATGGCATCTGCAAGAGACCCAGTACTTC
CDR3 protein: CATSDLTWHLQETQYF

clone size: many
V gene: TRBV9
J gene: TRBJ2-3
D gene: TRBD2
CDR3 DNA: TGTGCCAGCAGCGGCAGGGGAGCGGGAGTTAGCACAGATACGCAGTATTTT
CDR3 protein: CASSGRGAGVSTDTQYF